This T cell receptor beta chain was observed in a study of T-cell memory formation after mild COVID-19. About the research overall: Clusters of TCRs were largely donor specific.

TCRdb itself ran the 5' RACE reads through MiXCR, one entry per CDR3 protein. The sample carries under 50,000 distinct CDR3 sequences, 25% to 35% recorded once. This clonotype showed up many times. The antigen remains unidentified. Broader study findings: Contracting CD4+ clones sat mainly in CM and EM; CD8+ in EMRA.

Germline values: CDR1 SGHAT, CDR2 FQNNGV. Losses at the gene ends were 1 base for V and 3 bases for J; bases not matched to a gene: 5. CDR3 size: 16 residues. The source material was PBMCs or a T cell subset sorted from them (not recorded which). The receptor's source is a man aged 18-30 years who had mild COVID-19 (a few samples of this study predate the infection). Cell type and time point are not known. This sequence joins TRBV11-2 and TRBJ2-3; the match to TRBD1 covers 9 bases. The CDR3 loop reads CASSLGGTGSTDTQYF. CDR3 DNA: TGTGCCAGCAGCTTAGGAGGGACAGGGTCAACAGATACGCAGTATTTT. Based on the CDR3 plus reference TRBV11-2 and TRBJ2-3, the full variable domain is EAGVAQSPRYKIIEKRQSVAFWCNPISGHATLYWYQQILGQGPKLLIQFQNNGVVDDSQLPKDRFSAERLKGVDSTLKIQPAKLEDSAVYLCASSLGGTGSTDTQYFGPGTRLTVL.